The clone carrying this TCR beta chain was recorded at least ten times. The antigen is not known. This sample is drawn from a study of Graves' ophthalmopathy and Graves' hyperthyroidism. For repertoire sequencing, the TCR beta CDR3 regions were amplified from RNA transcripts. Second-round multiplex PCR followed a first-round RT-PCR using HTBI primers. TCRdb re-derived calls from the multiplex PCR reads in MiXCR, one entry per CDR3 protein. The table has fewer than 400,000 distinct CDR3 sequences, around 20% seen once; the top ten hold about 1.6%. The CDR3 sequence is 13 residues long. Germline V gene sequence: CDR1 SQVTM, CDR2 ANQGSEA. Trimming took 3 bases from V and 0 from J, leaving 8 bases between them. PBMCs had their origin in fresh peripheral blood (about 10 ml). Findings and limits, study-wide: A model of 13 signatures distinguished ophthalmopathy from stable hyperthyroidism at around 90% sensitivity and about 80% specificity.

Sequences were obtained from peripheral blood. The TCR originated in a woman younger than 30 with Graves' ophthalmopathy. This rearrangement joins TRBV29-1 to TRBJ1-1, with a possible D match to TRBD1 (5 bases). The CDR3 is CSVDGGLNTEAFF. The DNA of the CDR3 is TGCAGCGTTGATGGGGGGTTGAACACTGAAGCTTTCTTT.